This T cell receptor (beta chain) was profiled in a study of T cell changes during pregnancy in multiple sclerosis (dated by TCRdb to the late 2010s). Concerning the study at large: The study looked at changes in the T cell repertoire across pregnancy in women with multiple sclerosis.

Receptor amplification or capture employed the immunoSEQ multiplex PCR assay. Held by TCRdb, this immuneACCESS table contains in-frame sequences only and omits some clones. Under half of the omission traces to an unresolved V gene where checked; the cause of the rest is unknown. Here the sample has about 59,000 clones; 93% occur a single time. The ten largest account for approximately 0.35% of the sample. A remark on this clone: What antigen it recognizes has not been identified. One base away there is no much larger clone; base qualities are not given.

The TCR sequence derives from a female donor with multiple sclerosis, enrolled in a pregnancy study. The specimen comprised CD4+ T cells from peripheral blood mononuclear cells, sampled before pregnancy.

The DNA sequence reads TGTGCCAGCAGCGTAACAGCGGGGATTCAAGAGACCCAGTACTTC. It is translated as CASSVTAGIQETQYF. Recombination connected TRBV9 to TRBJ2-5; TRBD2 aligns with 7 central bases. The CDR3 spans 15 residues, from the cysteine through the phenylalanine. Only CDR3 DNA remains: 45 bases, in frame from the first base. After removal of 1 base from V and 2 bases from J, the junction retains 5 bases not matched to a gene. Reading the germline V gene gives CDR1 SGDLS and CDR2 YYNGEE.